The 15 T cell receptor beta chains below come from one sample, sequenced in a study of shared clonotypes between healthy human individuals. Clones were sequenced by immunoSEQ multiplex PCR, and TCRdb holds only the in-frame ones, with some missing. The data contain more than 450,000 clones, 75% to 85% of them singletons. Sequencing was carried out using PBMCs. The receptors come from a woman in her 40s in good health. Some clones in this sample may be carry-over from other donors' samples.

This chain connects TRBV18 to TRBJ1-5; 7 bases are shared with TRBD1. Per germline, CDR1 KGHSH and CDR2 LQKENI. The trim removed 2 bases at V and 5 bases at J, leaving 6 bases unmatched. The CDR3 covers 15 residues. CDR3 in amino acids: CASSPAGGGDQPQHF. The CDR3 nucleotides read TGTGCCAGCTCACCAGCAGGGGGGGGAGATCAGCCCCAGCATTTT.

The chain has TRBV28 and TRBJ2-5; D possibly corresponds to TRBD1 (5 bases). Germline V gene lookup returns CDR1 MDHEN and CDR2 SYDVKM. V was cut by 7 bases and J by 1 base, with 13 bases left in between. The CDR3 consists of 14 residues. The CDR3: CASTPHRSQETQYF. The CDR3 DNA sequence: TGTGCCAGCACCCCCCACAGGTCCCAAGAGACCCAGTACTTC.

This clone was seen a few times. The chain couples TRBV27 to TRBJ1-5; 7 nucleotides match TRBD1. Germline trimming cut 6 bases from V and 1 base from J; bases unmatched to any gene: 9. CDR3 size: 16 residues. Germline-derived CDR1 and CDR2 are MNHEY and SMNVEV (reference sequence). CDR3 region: CASRDLRDSSNQPQHF. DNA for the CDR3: TGTGCCAGCAGAGACCTCCGGGACAGCAGCAATCAGCCCCAGCATTTT.

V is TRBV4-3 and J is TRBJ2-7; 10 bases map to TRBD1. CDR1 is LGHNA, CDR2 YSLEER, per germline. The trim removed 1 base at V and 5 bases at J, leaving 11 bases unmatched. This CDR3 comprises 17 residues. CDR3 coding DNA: TGCGCCAGCAGCCAAGTCTTACCGGGACAGGGGCTGGACGAGCAGTACTTC. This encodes CASSQVLPGQGLDEQYF.

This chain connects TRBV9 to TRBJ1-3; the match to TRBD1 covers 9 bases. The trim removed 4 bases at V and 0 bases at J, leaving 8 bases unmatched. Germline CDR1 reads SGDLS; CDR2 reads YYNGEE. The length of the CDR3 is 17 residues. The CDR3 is CASSSSGTGSSGNTIYF. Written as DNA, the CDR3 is TGTGCCAGCAGCAGCTCCGGGACAGGGTCCTCTGGAAACACCATATATTTT.

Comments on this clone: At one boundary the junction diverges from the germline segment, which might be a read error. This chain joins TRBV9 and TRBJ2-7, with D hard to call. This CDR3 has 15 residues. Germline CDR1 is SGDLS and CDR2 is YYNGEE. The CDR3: CAGSVSTSLPYEQYF. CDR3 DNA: TGTGCCGGCAGCGTAAGCACCTCTCTACCCTACGAGCAGTACTTC.

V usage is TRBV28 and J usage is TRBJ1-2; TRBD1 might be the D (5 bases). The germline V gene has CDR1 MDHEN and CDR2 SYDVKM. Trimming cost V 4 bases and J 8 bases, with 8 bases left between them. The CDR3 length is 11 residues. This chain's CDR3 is CASSSGRGYTF. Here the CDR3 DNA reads TGTGCCAGCAGTTCAGGGCGCGGCTACACCTTC.

The CDR3 nucleotides read TGCAGCGCCCCGAAATTCGGTAACACTGAAGCTTTCTTT. It encodes CSAPKFGNTEAFF. This chain links TRBV29-1 with TRBJ1-1, with unresolved D. The CDR3 has 13 amino acids. Trimming removed 7 bases at V and 2 bases at J, with 14 bases between. CDR1 SQVTM and CDR2 ANQGSEA come from the germline V gene.

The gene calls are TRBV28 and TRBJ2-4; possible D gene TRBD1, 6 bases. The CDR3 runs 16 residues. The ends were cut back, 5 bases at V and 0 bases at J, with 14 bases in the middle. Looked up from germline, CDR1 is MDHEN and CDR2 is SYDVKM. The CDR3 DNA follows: TGTGCCAGCAGTCCCTGGACAGCCATAGCCAAAAACATTCAGTACTTC. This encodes CASSPWTAIAKNIQYF.

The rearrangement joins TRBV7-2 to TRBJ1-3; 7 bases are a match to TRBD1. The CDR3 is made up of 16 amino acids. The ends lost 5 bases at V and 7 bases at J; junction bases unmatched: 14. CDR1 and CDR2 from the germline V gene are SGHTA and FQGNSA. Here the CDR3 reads CASSPSVTGVQNTIYF. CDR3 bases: TGTGCCAGCAGCCCTAGCGTTACAGGGGTACAGAACACCATATATTTT.

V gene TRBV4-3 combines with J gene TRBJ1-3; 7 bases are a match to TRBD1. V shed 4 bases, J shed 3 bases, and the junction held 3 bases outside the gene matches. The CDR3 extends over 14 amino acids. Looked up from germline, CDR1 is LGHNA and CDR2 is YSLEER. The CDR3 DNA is TGCGCCAGCAGCCGGCGGACAGGTGGAAACACCATATATTTT. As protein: CASSRRTGGNTIYF.

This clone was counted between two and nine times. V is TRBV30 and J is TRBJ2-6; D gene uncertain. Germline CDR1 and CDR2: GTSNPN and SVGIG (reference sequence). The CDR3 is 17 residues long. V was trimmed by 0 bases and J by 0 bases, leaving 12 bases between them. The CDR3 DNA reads TGTGCCTGGAGTGTACCGAGTTCCAGCTCTGGGGCCAACGTCCTGACTTTC. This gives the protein CAWSVPSSSSGANVLTF.

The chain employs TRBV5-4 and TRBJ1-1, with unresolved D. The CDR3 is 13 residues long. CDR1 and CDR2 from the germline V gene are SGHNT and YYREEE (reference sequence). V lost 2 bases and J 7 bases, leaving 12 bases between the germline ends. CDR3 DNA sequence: TGTGCCAGCAGCTTAATGGGTTCTAGTGAAGCTTTCTTT. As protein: CASSLMGSSEAFF.

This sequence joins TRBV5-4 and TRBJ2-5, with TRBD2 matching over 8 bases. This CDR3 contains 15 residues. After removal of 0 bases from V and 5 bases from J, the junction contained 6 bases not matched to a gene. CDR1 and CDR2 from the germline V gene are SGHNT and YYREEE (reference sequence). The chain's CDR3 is CASSLVLAGSETQYF. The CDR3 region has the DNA TGTGCCAGCAGCTTGGTCCTAGCGGGCTCTGAGACCCAGTACTTC.

In nucleotides, the CDR3 is TGTGCCAGCAGCCCCAGGACTAGCGGGAGGGCCTACAATGAGCAGTTCTTC. Protein: CASSPRTSGRAYNEQFF. This chain links TRBV7-6 with TRBJ2-1; 15 bases match TRBD2. With 5 bases clipped from V and 2 bases from J, the junction kept 4 bases outside the gene matches. Germline assignment: CDR1 SGHVS and CDR2 FNYEAQ. The CDR3 is made up of 17 amino acids.